The source of this T cell receptor beta chain is a study of shared clonotypes between healthy human individuals. Across the study: Samples came from a couple of female and three male donors aged 18 to 49. General study findings and limits: Generation probability values for non-shared clonotypes were lower than those for clonotypes shared by all four donors.

CD45RO-negative, CCR7-positively selected cells formed the naive CD8 fraction, excluding terminally differentiated effector memory CD45RA+ cells. Germline loops: CDR1 SGHKS, CDR2 YYEKEE (reference sequence). The CDR3 has 14 residues. The V gene lost 4 bases and the J gene lost 1 base, with 11 bases spanning the gap. Points on this clone: Antigen: not known.

Replicate PCRs from sorted subsets contained roughly 190 ng DNA, which is around 30,000 T cell genomes. The method was immunoSEQ multiplex PCR; TCRdb's version includes in-frame clones alone and lacks a portion of them. In the table there are about 2.2 million clones, just under 95% of which are singletons. Sequenced: naive CD8+ T cells from PBMCs. This TCR derives from a man aged 18 to 29 in good health. Some clones in this sample may be carry-over from other donors' samples. This chain links TRBV5-5 with TRBJ2-5; weak D call: TRBD2 (6 bases). The CDR3 loop is CASSDGRLQETQYF. CDR3 nucleotide sequence: TGTGCCAGCAGCGACGGGAGACTCCAAGAGACCCAGTACTTC. The full variable domain, with the rest looked up from reference TRBV5-5 and TRBJ2-5, is DAGVTQSPTHLIKTRGQQVTLRCSPISGHKSVSWYQQVLGQGPQFIFQYYEKEERGRGNFPDRFSARQFPNYSSELNVNALLLGDSALYLCASSDGRLQETQYFGPGTRLLVL.